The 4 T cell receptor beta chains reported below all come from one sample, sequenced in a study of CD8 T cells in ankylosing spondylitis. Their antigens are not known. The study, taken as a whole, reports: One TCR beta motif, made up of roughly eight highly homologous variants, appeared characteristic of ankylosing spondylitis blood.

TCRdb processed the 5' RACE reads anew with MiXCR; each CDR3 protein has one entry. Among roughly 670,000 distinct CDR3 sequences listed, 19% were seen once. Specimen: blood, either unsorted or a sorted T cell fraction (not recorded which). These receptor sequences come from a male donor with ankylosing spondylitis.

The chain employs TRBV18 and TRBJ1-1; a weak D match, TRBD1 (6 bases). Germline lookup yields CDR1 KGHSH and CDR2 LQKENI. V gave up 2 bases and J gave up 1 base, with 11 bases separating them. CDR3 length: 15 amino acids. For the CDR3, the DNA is TGTGCCAGCTCACCAGCAGGGGTTAAGAACACTGAAGCTTTCTTT. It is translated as CASSPAGVKNTEAFF.

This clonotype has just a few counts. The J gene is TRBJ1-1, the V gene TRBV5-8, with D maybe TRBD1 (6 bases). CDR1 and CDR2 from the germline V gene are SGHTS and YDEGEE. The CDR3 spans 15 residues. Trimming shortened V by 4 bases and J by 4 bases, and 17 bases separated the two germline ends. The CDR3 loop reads CASSHRAGGGTEAFF. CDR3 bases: TGTGCCAGCAGCCATCGAGCCGGGGGCGGCACTGAAGCTTTCTTT.

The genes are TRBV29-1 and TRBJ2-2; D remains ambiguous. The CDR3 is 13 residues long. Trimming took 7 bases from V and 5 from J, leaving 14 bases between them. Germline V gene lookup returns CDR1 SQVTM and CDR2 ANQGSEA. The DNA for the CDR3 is TGCAGCGCCCCGCAGAAGAGGACCGGGGAGCTGTTTTTT. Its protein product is CSAPQKRTGELFF.

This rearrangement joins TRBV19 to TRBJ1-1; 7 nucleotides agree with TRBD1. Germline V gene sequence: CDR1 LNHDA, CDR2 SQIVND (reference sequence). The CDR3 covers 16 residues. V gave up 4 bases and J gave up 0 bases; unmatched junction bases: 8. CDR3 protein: CASSNGGGQMNTEAFF. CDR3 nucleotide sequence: TGTGCCAGTAGTAACGGTGGGGGACAGATGAACACTGAAGCTTTCTTT.